This TCR beta chain is drawn from a study of liver allograft versus peripheral blood T cells. Study background: Hepatic allograft T cell receptor repertoires were evaluated relative to those present in recipients' peripheral blood. Study-level findings and limits: In liver allografts, T cell receptor repertoires reportedly differed from the repertoires found in peripheral blood.

This clonotype appeared a few times. The antigen is not known. Germline loops: CDR1 LGHDT, CDR2 YNNKEL (reference sequence). Trimming removed 6 bases from V and 1 base from J, with 12 bases in between. The CDR3 length is 14 residues. TCRdb ran MiXCR on the reads and lists one entry per CDR3 protein. The data contain under 3,500 distinct CDR3 sequences, more than 12% of them seen just once; the ten biggest clones take up approximately 3%. The chain uses TRBV3-1 and TRBJ1-2, with a weak D call TRBD1 (6 bases). The receptor's source is a human patient who had a liver transplant. Some T cells may be provided by the graft donor. CDR3 loop: CASRPTGYNYGYTF. The CDR3 DNA is TGTGCCAGCAGGCCGACAGGATATAACTATGGCTACACCTTC.